This entry lists 9 T cell receptor beta chains sequenced from one sample in a study of T cell repertoires in cytomegalovirus infection. One entry per CDR3 protein results from TCRdb running MiXCR on the reads. This table holds approximately 750,000 distinct CDR3 sequences, 35% found once. Material for sequencing was PBMCs. The receptors derive from a human donor in good health (CMV status not recorded). Some clones in this sample may be carry-over from other donors' samples.

The gene calls are TRBV9 and TRBJ2-1, with a weak D call TRBD2 (6 bases). The CDR3 has 15 residues. Trimming pared 0 bases from V and 6 bases from J, leaving 13 bases between. CDR1 and CDR2 (germline): SGDLS, YYNGEE. CDR3 nucleotide sequence: TGTGCCAGCAGCGTAGATCGACTAGGAGTCAATGAGCAGTTCTTC. It yields the protein CASSVDRLGVNEQFF.

This clonotype was seen a few times. The rearrangement joins TRBV7-8 to TRBJ1-1; a possible D gene is TRBD1 (5 bases). The length of the CDR3 is 12 residues. V gave up 6 bases and J gave up 10 bases, with 15 bases separating them. Per germline, CDR1 SGHVS and CDR2 FQNEAQ. CDR3 region: CASRVVQGRAFF. The CDR3 region has the DNA TGTGCCAGCAGAGTCGTTCAGGGTAGAGCTTTCTTT.

This clonotype showed up just a few times. The CDR3 DNA follows: TGTGCCAGCAGTCTACCTTTTGGAAACACCATATATTTT. This encodes CASSLPFGNTIYF. The chain uses TRBV7-2 and TRBJ1-3; D unresolved. Trimming cost V 6 bases and J 3 bases, with 9 bases left between them. The CDR3 sequence is 13 residues long. In germline, CDR1 is SGHTA, CDR2 FQGNSA. Combining the CDR3 with reference TRBV7-2 and TRBJ1-3 gives the whole variable domain GAGVSQSPSNKVTEKGKDVELRCDPISGHTALYWYRQSLGQGLEFLIYFQGNSAPDKSGLPSDRFSAERTGGSVSTLTIQRTQQEDSAVYLCASSLPFGNTIYFGEGSWLTVV.

This clonotype came up many times. V is TRBV7-6 and J is TRBJ2-1; 7 bases are shared with TRBD1. The junction had 5 bases not matched to a gene; V was cut back by 5 bases and J by 1 base. CDR1 is SGHVS, CDR2 FNYEAQ, per germline. CDR3 length: 15 residues. CDR3: CASSPLQGSYNEQFF. The CDR3 region has the DNA TGTGCCAGCAGCCCACTACAGGGGTCCTACAATGAGCAGTTCTTC.

The chain carries TRBV20-1 and TRBJ1-1; TRBD1 matches at 7 bases. The CDR3 is 11 amino acids. Germline CDR1 and CDR2: DFQATT and SNEGSKA (reference sequence). V lost 4 bases, J lost 9 bases, and 5 bases stayed unmatched. Here the CDR3 DNA reads TGCAGTGCTATACCACAGGGGAAAGCTTTCTTT. Amino acids: CSAIPQGKAFF.

Note on this clonotype: An end of the junction does not agree with germline; a read error may underlie this. V is TRBV12-3 or TRBV12-4 and J is TRBJ2-1; 8 bases line up with TRBD2. The CDR3 has 15 residues. CDR3 region: CASLTAGAPRNERFF. CDR3 in DNA: TGTGCCAGCCTAACAGCGGGAGCCCCCCGTAATGAGCGGTTCTTC.

This clonotype came up a few times. CDR3 sequence: CASSLEPYTWDEQYF. In DNA form, the CDR3 reads TGTGCCAGTAGCCTGGAACCATATACTTGGGACGAGCAGTACTTC. The chain is built from TRBV19 and TRBJ2-7; D remains ambiguous. There are 15 residues in the CDR3. The V end was cut by 6 bases, the J end by 5 bases, with 20 bases between. From germline, CDR1 is LNHDA and CDR2 SQIVND (reference sequence).

This rearrangement joins TRBV20-1 to TRBJ1-6; 8 nucleotides align to TRBD1. V lost 4 bases and J lost 10; bases outside the gene matches: 9. The CDR3 totals 14 residues. Germline V lookup: CDR1 DFQATT, CDR2 SNEGSKA (reference sequence). This CDR3 reads CSATGQGDGSPLHF. The CDR3 region has the DNA TGCAGTGCTACCGGACAGGGAGACGGCTCACCCCTCCACTTT.

The chain combines TRBV28 with TRBJ2-6; D uncertain. The V gene lost 1 base and the J gene lost 2 bases, with 9 bases spanning the gap. Germline V gives CDR1 MDHEN, CDR2 SYDVKM. This CDR3 comprises 16 residues. CDR3 coding DNA: TGTGCCAGCAGTTTATTCGCTGGGGCTGGGGCCAACGTCCTGACTTTC. Translating gives CASSLFAGAGANVLTF.